These 9 T cell receptor beta chains were all obtained from the same sample, sequenced in a study of metastatic and nonmetastatic thyroid tumors. MiXCR reprocessed the PCR reads for TCRdb. The sample includes 33,000 or so clones, around 7% of them seen just once. Ahead of thyroid surgery, no patient had received treatment of any kind. The sample comprised blood. The source is a female donor with papillary thyroid cancer or a benign thyroid nodule (not recorded which). Some clones in this sample may be carry-over from other donors' samples.

This clone was picked up a small number of times. A much larger clone lies a single base off, so this may be a read error. Different DNA sequences within this sample yield the same CDR3. The chain carries TRBV7-2 and TRBJ1-6; 8 bases fit TRBD1. The CDR3 is made up of 15 amino acids. CDR1 SGHTA and CDR2 FQGNSA come from the germline V gene. CDR3 region: CASRTGAGGHSPLHF. In nucleotides, the CDR3 is TGTGCCAGCAGGACCGGCGCAGGGGGCCATTCGCCCCTCCACTTT.

The chain carries TRBV11-2 and TRBJ2-7, with D perhaps matching TRBD2 (7 bases). Germline values: CDR1 SGHAT, CDR2 FQNNGV. This CDR3 is built from 16 residues. Deletions cut 2 bases from V and 7 bases from J, with 21 bases between. CDR3 DNA: TGTGCCAGCAGCTTACAGCGGGGCGGGAGAGGGGGGGAGCAGTACTTC. Its protein is CASSLQRGGRGGEQYF. Full variable domain (rest looked up from reference TRBV11-2 and TRBJ2-7): EAGVAQSPRYKIIEKRQSVAFWCNPISGHATLYWYQQILGQGPKLLIQFQNNGVVDDSQLPKDRFSAERLKGVDSTLKIQPAKLEDSAVYLCASSLQRGGRGGEQYFGPGTRLTVT.

This clone was seen repeatedly, ten times or more. This chain links TRBV27 with TRBJ1-2, with D perhaps TRBD1 (6 bases). V lost 2 bases, J lost 4 bases, and 8 bases lay in between. The CDR3 totals 13 residues. In germline, CDR1 is MNHEY, CDR2 SMNVEV (reference sequence). CDR3 in amino acids: CASSLVRGYGYTF. The CDR3, as DNA: TGTGCCAGCAGTTTAGTCAGGGGCTATGGCTACACCTTC.

This clone was observed a few times. This chain joins TRBV13 and TRBJ2-5; TRBD1 aligns across 9 bases. Germline V lookup: CDR1 PRHDT, CDR2 FYEKMQ (reference sequence). The CDR3 has 15 residues. V trimming: 3 bases; J trimming: 2 bases; junction bases outside the gene matches: 4. The CDR3 is CASSLRDREQETQYF. CDR3 bases: TGTGCCAGCAGCTTGAGGGACAGGGAACAAGAGACCCAGTACTTC.

A word on this clone: This may be a read error: a much more frequent sequence differs by one nucleotide. Distinct nucleotide sequences in the sample also encode this CDR3. The V and J genes are TRBV5-1 and TRBJ1-1; the D gene is possibly TRBD1 (6 bases). Looked up from germline, CDR1 is SGHRS and CDR2 is YFSETQ. Trimming left V 4 bases short and J 4 bases short, with 14 bases between. CDR3 length: 14 residues. CDR3 sequence: CASSPQGGVTEAFF. The CDR3 DNA sequence: TGCGCCAGCAGCCCGCAAGGGGGGGTCACTGAAGCTTTCTTT.

This clone was recorded many times. The chain combines TRBV3-1 with TRBJ1-3; D is undetermined. The germline CDR1 and CDR2 sequences are LGHDT and YNNKEL (reference sequence). V lost 5 bases, J lost 2 bases, and 7 bases lay in between. This CDR3 has 13 residues. CDR3 sequence reads: CASSVGAGNTIYF. In DNA form, the CDR3 reads TGTGCCAGCAGCGTTGGAGCTGGAAACACCATATATTTT.

The sample holds a few counts of this clone. This chain uses TRBV29-1 with TRBJ2-1; perhaps TRBD2 as D (5 bases). Germline V gives CDR1 SQVTM, CDR2 ANQGSEA. The CDR3 is made up of 17 amino acids. Trimming took 2 bases from V and 6 from J, leaving 23 bases between them. CDR3 residues: CSVERGSEFFSFNEQFF. CDR3 coding DNA: TGCAGCGTTGAAAGAGGGTCAGAATTCTTTTCTTTCAATGAGCAGTTCTTC.

This clone was counted ten times or more. The V gene is TRBV20-1, the J gene TRBJ2-3; 8 bases agree with TRBD2. V lost 3 bases, J lost 7 bases, and 9 bases stayed unmatched. CDR1 DFQATT and CDR2 SNEGSKA come from the germline V gene (reference sequence). The CDR3 totals 14 residues. The CDR3 region has the DNA TGCAGTGCTAGCCCCCGGGGGGGCCCCAATACGCAGTATTTT. Translating it yields CSASPRGGPNTQYF.

This clone was counted at least ten times. Here the CDR3 reads CASSEFVAGVATQYF. The CDR3 DNA follows: TGTGCCAGCAGTGAGTTTGTGGCAGGGGTTGCGACCCAGTACTTC. The genes are TRBV2 and TRBJ2-5; possible D gene TRBD1, 6 bases. Trimming shortened V by 3 bases and J by 7 bases, and 18 bases separated the two germline ends. The V gene's germline CDR1 is SNHLY and CDR2 FYNNEI. This CDR3 has 15 amino acids.